The rows below give T cell receptor beta chains drawn from one sample of a study of T cell repertoires in cytomegalovirus infection. TCRdb recomputed calls from the reads with MiXCR, one row per CDR3 protein. The sample lists some 270,000 distinct CDR3 sequences, over 15% seen once, with around half in the top ten. The sample was CD8+ T cells from PBMCs. The receptors stem from a human donor in good health (CMV status not recorded). Some clones in this sample may be carry-over from other donors' samples. CDR3s include the opening cysteine and the closing phenylalanine or tryptophan. A D gene is named only where the DNA matches it firmly. Size is stated for part of the rows, as once, few or many counts, or as a class when the clone is expanded.

V gene	J gene	D gene	CDR3 length	clone size	CDR3 protein	CDR3 DNA
TRBV7-6	TRBJ2-7	TRBD1	16	.	CASSPSRWTGLDEQYF	TGTGCCAGCAGCCCTAGCCGCTGGACAGGGCTCGACGAGCAGTACTTC
TRBV7-2	TRBJ1-2	TRBD1	14	many	CASSTWDSLYGYTF	TGTGCCAGCAGCACCTGGGACAGCCTTTATGGCTACACCTTC
TRBV7-9	TRBJ1-3	.	12	.	CASSFPGNTIYF	TGTGCCAGCAGCTTTCCCGGAAACACCATATATTTT
TRBV11-2	TRBJ2-7	.	15	few	CASTPGRGFFYEQYF	TGTGCCAGCACCCCCGGGCGAGGCTTCTTTTACGAGCAGTACTTC
TRBV4-1	TRBJ2-7	.	15	many	CASSQEGGNPYEQYF	TGCGCCAGCAGCCAAGAAGGGGGAAATCCCTACGAGCAGTACTTC
TRBV5-1	TRBJ1-2	.	14	.	CASSLGQDLYGYTF	TGCGCCAGCAGCTTGGGACAGGACCTCTATGGCTACACCTTC
TRBV20-1	TRBJ2-3	.	13	few	CSRPETNTDTQYF	TGCAGCCGTCCTGAAACGAACACAGATACGCAGTATTTT
TRBV10-2	TRBJ2-7	TRBD1	15	few	CASSESDRATYEQYF	TGCGCCAGCAGTGAGTCGGACAGGGCCACCTACGAGCAGTACTTC
TRBV5-4	TRBJ1-6	.	15	few	CASSLEEGSGSPLHF	TGTGCCAGCAGCTTGGAGGAGGGAAGTGGTTCACCCCTCCACTTT
TRBV7-9	TRBJ2-7	TRBD2	15	few	CASSQEASGVYEQYF	TGTGCCAGCAGCCAGGAGGCTAGCGGGGTCTACGAGCAGTACTTC
TRBV28	TRBJ2-7	.	15	.	CASSLRGLSSYEQYF	TGTGCCAGCAGTTTACGCGGGCTGAGCTCCTACGAGCAGTACTTC
TRBV5-8	TRBJ2-1	.	13	few	CASIPETTTEQFF	TGTGCCAGCATCCCGGAGACCACGACGGAGCAGTTCTTC
TRBV7-9	TRBJ2-5	.	14	many	CASSLVGFQETQYF	TGTGCCAGCAGCTTAGTTGGATTCCAAGAGACCCAGTACTTC
TRBV7-7	TRBJ2-3	.	13	many	CASSFGSPDTQYF	TGTGCTAGCAGCTTCGGCAGTCCAGATACGCAGTATTTT
TRBV4-3	TRBJ1-4	TRBD1	16	few	CASSHLTGGVSEKLFF	TGCGCCAGCAGCCACCTCACAGGGGGCGTTAGTGAAAAACTGTTTTTT
TRBV19	TRBJ2-1	.	14	.	CASSFSDTYNEQFF	TGTGCCAGTAGTTTCTCGGACACCTACAATGAGCAGTTCTTC
TRBV3-1	TRBJ2-2	.	16	.	CASSQEWRVGTGELFF	TGTGCCAGCAGCCAAGAGTGGAGGGTAGGGACCGGGGAGCTGTTTTTT
TRBV5-5	TRBJ2-6	.	14	.	CASSLLTGANVLTF	TGTGCCAGCAGCTTACTCACTGGGGCCAACGTCCTGACTTTC
TRBV10-3	TRBJ2-7	.	11	.	CAISDYYEQYF	TGTGCCATCAGTGATTACTACGAGCAGTACTTC
TRBV20-1	TRBJ2-5	.	13	many	CSARVENQETQYF	TGCAGTGCTAGAGTGGAGAATCAAGAGACCCAGTACTTC
TRBV7-6	TRBJ2-7	.	13	.	CASSLPPPGHQYF	TGTGCCAGCAGCTTACCACCGCCCGGTCATCAGTACTTC
TRBV6-6	TRBJ2-7	.	17	.	CASSYSITGYSSYEQYF	TGTGCCAGCAGTTACTCGATCACGGGGTATAGCTCCTACGAGCAGTACTTC
TRBV7-9	TRBJ2-7	.	16	.	CASSPPQGNPRNEQYF	TGTGCCAGCAGCCCACCGCAGGGTAACCCTCGGAACGAGCAGTACTTC
TRBV7-9	TRBJ2-5	TRBD1	15	.	CASSFPGTGDETQYF	TGTGCCAGCAGCTTCCCCGGGACAGGGGACGAGACCCAGTACTTC
TRBV12-3/TRBV12-4	TRBJ2-1	TRBD2	15	many	CASSSSGGPMNEQFF	TGTGCCAGCAGTTCTAGCGGGGGGCCCATGAATGAGCAGTTCTTC
TRBV5-1	TRBJ2-3	.	14	.	CASSLVVGEDTQYF	TGCGCCAGCAGCTTGGTTGTTGGGGAAGATACGCAGTATTTT
TRBV7-9	TRBJ1-6	.	15	few	CASSLDSHTSSPLHF	TGTGCCAGCAGCTTAGATAGCCATACGTCGTCACCCCTCCACTTT
TRBV12-3/TRBV12-4	TRBJ2-5	TRBD1	15	few	CASSLDRGPAETQYF	TGTGCCAGCAGTCTCGACAGGGGACCAGCGGAGACCCAGTACTTC
TRBV27	TRBJ1-4	.	13	.	CASSPVQPGRVFF	TGTGCCAGCAGCCCCGTTCAACCGGGACGAGTGTTTTTT
TRBV7-9	TRBJ2-3	TRBD2	16	many	CASSDEGLAGADTQYF	TGTGCCAGCAGCGACGAGGGACTAGCGGGGGCAGATACGCAGTATTTT
TRBV7-2	TRBJ1-2	TRBD1	16	many	CASSFAGTGPNYGYTF	TGTGCCAGCAGCTTCGCCGGGACAGGCCCTAACTATGGCTACACCTTC
TRBV28	TRBJ2-2	TRBD1	15	.	CASSFGQGNTGELFF	TGTGCCAGCAGTTTTGGACAGGGAAACACCGGGGAGCTGTTTTTT
TRBV20-1	TRBJ2-3	.	16	.	CSAEYGPFGSTDTQYF	TGCAGTGCTGAGTACGGACCCTTCGGGAGCACAGATACGCAGTATTTT
TRBV7-6	TRBJ2-7	.	15	many	CASSPDGGPNYEQYF	TGTGCCAGCAGCCCCGACGGGGGGCCCAACTACGAGCAGTACTTC
TRBV7-9	TRBJ1-1	TRBD1	17	few	CASSSSHRTGRNTEAFF	TGTGCCAGCAGCTCTTCCCATAGGACAGGACGGAACACTGAAGCTTTCTTT
TRBV2	TRBJ2-7	.	12	.	CASSPLTYEQYF	TGTGCCAGCAGCCCCTTAACCTACGAGCAGTACTTC
TRBV7-9	TRBJ1-2	.	19	.	CASSKTWGTNRLEAYGYTF	TGTGCCAGCAGCAAAACTTGGGGGACAAATCGCTTAGAGGCCTATGGCTACACCTTC
TRBV4-2	TRBJ2-3	TRBD2	18	.	CASSQLGETSGGADTQYF	TGTGCCAGCAGCCAACTGGGCGAGACTAGCGGGGGGGCAGATACGCAGTATTTT
TRBV12-3/TRBV12-4	TRBJ2-6	.	16	.	CASSLGSAGGANVLTF	TGTGCCAGCAGTTTAGGAAGCGCGGGTGGGGCCAACGTCCTGACTTTC
TRBV2	TRBJ1-1	TRBD1	14	.	CASRDRGPNTEAFF	TGTGCCAGCAGGGACAGGGGGCCGAACACTGAAGCTTTCTTT
TRBV7-8	TRBJ2-5	TRBD1	14	many	CASRLPGQQETQYF	TGTGCCAGTAGATTGCCGGGACAGCAAGAGACCCAGTACTTC
TRBV20-1	TRBJ2-7	TRBD2	17	.	CSARDQTSGVRAYEQYF	TGCAGTGCTAGAGATCAGACTAGCGGGGTCAGAGCCTACGAGCAGTACTTC
TRBV6-1	TRBJ1-1	.	14	many	CASTGGSSYTEAFF	TGTGCCAGCACGGGCGGTTCCTCATACACTGAAGCTTTCTTT
TRBV25-1	TRBJ1-1	.	16	.	CASSEYFGGPNTEAFF	TGTGCCAGCAGTGAATATTTTGGGGGCCCGAACACTGAAGCTTTCTTT
TRBV10-3	TRBJ2-2	TRBD1	14	.	CAISVSGQAGELFF	TGTGCCATCAGTGTGTCGGGACAGGCCGGGGAGCTGTTTTTT
TRBV7-9	TRBJ2-1	.	17	many	CASSSPTTGQLGDEQFF	TGTGCCAGCAGCTCCCCAACCACGGGGCAGTTAGGCGATGAGCAGTTCTTC
TRBV2	TRBJ2-7	.	17	few	CASSDRSFGVRDHEQYF	TGTGCCAGCAGTGATCGTTCGTTTGGGGTCAGGGACCACGAGCAGTACTTC
TRBV7-9	TRBJ2-3	.	18	many	CASSLLLIGVVSTDTQYF	TGTGCCAGCAGCTTACTCCTTATCGGTGTGGTGAGCACAGATACGCAGTATTTT
TRBV6-2/TRBV6-3	TRBJ2-1	.	12	few	CASSLLRNEQFF	TGTGCCAGCAGTCTGCTTAGGAATGAGCAGTTCTTC
TRBV7-9	TRBJ1-1	.	12	many	CASSNGGIEAFF	TGTGCCAGCAGCAATGGGGGGATTGAAGCTTTCTTT
TRBV13	TRBJ2-7	.	12	.	CAVGGGGSEQYF	TGTGCCGTCGGTGGGGGAGGCAGCGAGCAGTACTTC
TRBV15	TRBJ2-7	TRBD1	15	.	CATREGQGATYEQYF	TGTGCCACCAGGGAAGGACAGGGGGCGACCTACGAGCAGTACTTC
TRBV20-1	TRBJ2-6	TRBD1	16	few	CSARSDRGSGANVLTF	TGCAGTGCTAGATCGGACAGGGGGTCTGGGGCCAACGTCCTGACTTTC
TRBV6-2/TRBV6-3	TRBJ1-5	TRBD1	16	few	CASSYGRRDRDQPQHF	TGTGCCAGCAGTTACGGCCGCCGGGACAGGGATCAGCCCCAGCATTTT